Below, one T cell receptor beta chain is given with its context. The target antigen is unknown. At one end the junction does not follow the germline gene, possibly because of a read error. The source of the sample is a study of T cells in Graves' hyperthyroidism and ophthalmopathy. Study details: Peripheral blood was taken when the disease was first diagnosed, before any treatment began. Overall study findings and caveats: The model foresaw ophthalmopathy a median roughly 6.5 months prior to onset.

Amplification targeted TCR beta CDR3 regions from RNA transcripts. The TCR CDR3 first-round RT-PCR relied on the HTBI primer set. In TCRdb, the multiplex PCR reads were re-called with MiXCR into one record per CDR3 protein. Altogether fewer than 900,000 distinct CDR3 sequences are present, approximately 19% being singletons, with the ten largest covering about a sixth. Investigators excluded patients with uncontrolled infection, other autoimmune disease, pregnancy or lactation. It was 10 ml of fresh peripheral blood that supplied the PBMCs. This CDR3 is 15 amino acids long. Germline V gene data show CDR1 as MRHNA and CDR2 as SNTAGT.

Sequencing was carried out using blood. This chain links TRBV6-4 with TRBJ1-1; no clear D gene. This TCR was recovered from a woman aged 50 to 60 with Graves' hyperthyroidism that later progressed to Graves' ophthalmopathy. CDR3 sequence (DNA): TGTGCCAGCAGTTACTCGAGAACGACTAGCACTGAAGCTTTCTTT. It translates to CASSYSRTTSTEAFF.